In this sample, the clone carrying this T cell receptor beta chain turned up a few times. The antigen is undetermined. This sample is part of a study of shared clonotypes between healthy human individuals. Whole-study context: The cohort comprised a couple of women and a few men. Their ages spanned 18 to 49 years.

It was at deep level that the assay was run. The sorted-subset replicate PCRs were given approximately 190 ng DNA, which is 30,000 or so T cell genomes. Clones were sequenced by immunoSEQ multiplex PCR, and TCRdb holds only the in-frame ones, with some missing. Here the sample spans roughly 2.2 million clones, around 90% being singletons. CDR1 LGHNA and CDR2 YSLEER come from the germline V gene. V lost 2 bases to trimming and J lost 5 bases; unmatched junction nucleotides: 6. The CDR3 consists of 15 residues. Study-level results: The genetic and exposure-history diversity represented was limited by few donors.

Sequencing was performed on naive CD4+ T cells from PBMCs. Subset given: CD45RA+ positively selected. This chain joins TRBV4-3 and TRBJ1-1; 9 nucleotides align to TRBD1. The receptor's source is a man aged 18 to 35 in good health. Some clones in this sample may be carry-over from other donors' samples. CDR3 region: CASSQWDRVGTEAFF. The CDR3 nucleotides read TGCGCCAGCAGCCAATGGGACAGGGTAGGTACTGAAGCTTTCTTT.